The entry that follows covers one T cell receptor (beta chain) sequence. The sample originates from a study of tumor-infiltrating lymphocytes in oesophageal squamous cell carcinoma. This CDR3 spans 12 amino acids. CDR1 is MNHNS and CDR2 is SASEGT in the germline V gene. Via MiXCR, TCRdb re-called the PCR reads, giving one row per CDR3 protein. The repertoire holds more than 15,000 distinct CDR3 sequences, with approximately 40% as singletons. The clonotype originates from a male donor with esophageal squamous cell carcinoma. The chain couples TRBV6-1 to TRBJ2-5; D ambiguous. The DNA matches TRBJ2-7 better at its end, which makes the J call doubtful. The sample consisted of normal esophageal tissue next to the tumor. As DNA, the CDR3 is TGTGCCAGCAGTTACATGGGCCACGAGCAGTACTTC. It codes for CASSYMGHEQYF.